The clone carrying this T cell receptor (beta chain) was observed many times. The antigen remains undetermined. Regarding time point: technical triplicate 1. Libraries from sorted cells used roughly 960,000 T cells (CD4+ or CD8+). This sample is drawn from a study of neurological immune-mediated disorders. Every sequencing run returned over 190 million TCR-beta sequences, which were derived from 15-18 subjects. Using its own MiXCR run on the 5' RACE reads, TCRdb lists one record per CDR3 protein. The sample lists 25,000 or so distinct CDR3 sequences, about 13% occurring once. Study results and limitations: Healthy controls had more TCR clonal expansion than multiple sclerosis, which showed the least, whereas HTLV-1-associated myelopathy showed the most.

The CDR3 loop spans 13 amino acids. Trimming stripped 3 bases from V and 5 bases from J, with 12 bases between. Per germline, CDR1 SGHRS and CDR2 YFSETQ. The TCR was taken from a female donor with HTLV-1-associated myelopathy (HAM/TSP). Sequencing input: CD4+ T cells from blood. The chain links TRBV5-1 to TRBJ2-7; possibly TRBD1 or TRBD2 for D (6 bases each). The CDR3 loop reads CASSSGAYDEQYF. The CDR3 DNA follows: TGCGCCAGCAGCTCGGGGGCGTACGACGAGCAGTACTTC.